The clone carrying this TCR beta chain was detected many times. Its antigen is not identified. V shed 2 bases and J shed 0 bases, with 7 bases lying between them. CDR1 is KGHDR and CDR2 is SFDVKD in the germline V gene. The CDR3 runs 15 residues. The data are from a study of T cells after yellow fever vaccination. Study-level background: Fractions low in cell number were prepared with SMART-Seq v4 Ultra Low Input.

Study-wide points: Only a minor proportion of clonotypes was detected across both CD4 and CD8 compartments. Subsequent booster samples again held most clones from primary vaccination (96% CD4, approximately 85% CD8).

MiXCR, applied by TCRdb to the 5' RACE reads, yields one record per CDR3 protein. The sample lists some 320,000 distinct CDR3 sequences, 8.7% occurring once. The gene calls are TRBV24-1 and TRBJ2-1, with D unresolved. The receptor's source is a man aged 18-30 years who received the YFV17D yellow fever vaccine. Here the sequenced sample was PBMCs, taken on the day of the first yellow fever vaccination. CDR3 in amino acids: CATSDSQSSYNEQFF. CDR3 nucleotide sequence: TGTGCCACCAGTGATTCTCAGAGCTCCTACAATGAGCAGTTCTTC.